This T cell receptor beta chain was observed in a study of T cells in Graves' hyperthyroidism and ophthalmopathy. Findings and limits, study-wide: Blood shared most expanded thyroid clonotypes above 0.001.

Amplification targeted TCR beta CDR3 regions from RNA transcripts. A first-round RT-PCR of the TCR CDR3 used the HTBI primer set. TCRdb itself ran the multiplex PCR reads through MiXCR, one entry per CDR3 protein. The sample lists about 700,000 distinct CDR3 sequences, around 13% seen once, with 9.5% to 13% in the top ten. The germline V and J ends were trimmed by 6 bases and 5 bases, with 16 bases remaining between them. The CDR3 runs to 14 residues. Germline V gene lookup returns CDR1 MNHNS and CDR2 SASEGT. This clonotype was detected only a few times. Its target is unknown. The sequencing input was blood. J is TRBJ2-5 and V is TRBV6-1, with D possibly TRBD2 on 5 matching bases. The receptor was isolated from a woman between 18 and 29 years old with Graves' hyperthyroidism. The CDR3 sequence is CASRGPGFAETQYF. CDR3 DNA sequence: TGTGCCAGCAGAGGTCCGGGATTCGCGGAGACCCAGTACTTC.